These 25 T cell receptor beta chains were all obtained from the same sample, sequenced in a study of shared clonotypes between healthy human individuals. CD45RO negativity and positive selection for CCR7 defined naive CD8 cells, a population that excluded terminally differentiated effector memory CD45RA+ cells. Method: immunoSEQ multiplex PCR; TCRdb's copy keeps in-frame clones and lacks some. The table records 1.5 million to 2.5 million clones, roughly 94% of them present only once. Input material: naive CD8+ T cells sorted from blood. Receptors were obtained from a man aged 18 to 35 in good health.

The J gene is TRBJ2-2, the V gene TRBV4-3, with 7 bases lining up with TRBD1. CDR1 is LGHNA, CDR2 YSLEER, per germline. The CDR3 contains 16 residues. The trim removed 5 bases at V and 1 base at J, leaving 7 bases unmatched. This CDR3 reads CASSSEGAVNTGELFF. The CDR3 DNA follows: TGCGCCAGCAGCTCCGAGGGGGCAGTGAACACCGGGGAGCTGTTTTTT.

As to this clone: Within the sample, other DNA sequences also encode this same CDR3. The gene calls are TRBV5-6 and TRBJ2-7; possibly TRBD1 for D (5 bases). Trimming pared 4 bases from V and 0 bases from J, leaving 11 bases between. Germline V gene lookup returns CDR1 SGHDT and CDR2 YYEEEE. The CDR3 runs 14 residues. CDR3 in DNA: TGTGCCAGCAGCCCTGGCCAGGGCTCCTACGAGCAGTACTTC. Translated: CASSPGQGSYEQYF.

CDR3 sequence reads: CASSQAEHRGLFAGELFF. In nucleotides, the CDR3 is TGCGCCAGCAGCCAAGCGGAACACAGGGGGCTCTTTGCCGGGGAGCTGTTTTTT. The chain employs TRBV4-1 and TRBJ2-2, with 9 bases identical to TRBD1. CDR1 and CDR2 from the germline V gene are MGHRA and YSYEKL. After removal of 1 base from V and 6 bases from J, the junction contained 12 bases not matched to a gene. This CDR3 is 18 amino acids long.

The chain employs TRBV4-1 and TRBJ2-2, with 7 nucleotides matching TRBD1. The J segment lost 7 bases and the V segment lost 4 bases, leaving 6 bases of the junction unmatched. The germline V gene encodes CDR1 MGHRA and CDR2 YSYEKL. The CDR3 is 14 residues long. In DNA form, the CDR3 reads TGCGCCAGCAGCCTACAGGGGAAGAACGGGGAGCTGTTTTTT. Translation: CASSLQGKNGELFF.

This chain uses TRBV9 with TRBJ1-4, with a tentative D call TRBD1 (5 bases). V shed 4 bases and J shed 8 bases, with 21 bases lying between them. Germline CDR1 and CDR2: SGDLS and YYNGEE. The CDR3 runs to 16 residues. The CDR3: CASSPDGEGMKEKLFF. The CDR3 region has the DNA TGTGCCAGCAGCCCAGATGGGGAGGGGATGAAAGAAAAACTGTTTTTT.

The chain combines TRBV4-3 with TRBJ1-2; D may be TRBD1 (6 bases). Germline CDR1 reads LGHNA; CDR2 reads YSLEER. The CDR3 consists of 16 residues. Trimming took off 1 base at V and 5 bases at J, with 17 bases between the two ends. The chain's CDR3 is CASSQVRGQALYGYTF. The DNA of the CDR3 is TGCGCCAGCAGCCAAGTCCGGGGGCAGGCCTTGTATGGCTACACCTTC.

Turning to this clone: This specimen includes other DNA sequences encoding the same CDR3. The genes are TRBV9 and TRBJ1-6, with a tentative D call TRBD1 (6 bases). V was pared by 4 bases and J by 6 bases, with 8 bases between. The length of the CDR3 is 13 residues. From germline, CDR1 is SGDLS and CDR2 YYNGEE. The CDR3 here is CASSRGGNSPLHF. For the CDR3, the DNA is TGTGCCAGCAGCAGAGGGGGTAATTCACCCCTCCACTTT.

With respect to this clone: The same CDR3 also results from other DNA sequences found in this sample. J is TRBJ2-7 and V is TRBV28; possible D gene TRBD1, 5 bases. From germline, CDR1 is MDHEN and CDR2 SYDVKM. This CDR3 is built from 13 residues. The V end lost 6 bases, the J end lost 0 bases, and 9 bases lay between the germline ends. The CDR3: CASSLRDSYEQYF. The DNA for the CDR3 is TGTGCCAGCAGCCTCAGGGACTCCTACGAGCAGTACTTC.

The V gene is TRBV14, the J gene TRBJ2-1; D perhaps matches TRBD1 (6 bases). The CDR3 covers 14 residues. The V end was cut by 4 bases, the J end by 7 bases, with 14 bases between. Per the germline V gene, CDR1 is SGHDN and CDR2 is FVKESK. CDR3 residues: CASSPEGRGNEQFF. The CDR3 DNA is TGTGCCAGCAGCCCTGAGGGCAGGGGTAATGAGCAGTTCTTC.

This sequence joins TRBV7-9 and TRBJ2-5; TRBD1 might be the D (6 bases). From germline, CDR1 is SEHNR and CDR2 FQNEAQ (reference sequence). This CDR3 spans 14 amino acids. V lost 0 bases and J 5 bases, leaving 10 bases between the germline ends. CDR3 protein: CASSLAAGDETQYF. DNA for the CDR3: TGTGCCAGCAGCTTAGCCGCAGGGGATGAGACCCAGTACTTC.

The CDR3 here is CASYQGSGGQETQYF. CDR3 bases: TGTGCCAGTTACCAAGGTAGCGGGGGTCAAGAGACCCAGTACTTC. The chain recombines TRBV6-5 with TRBJ2-5, with 9 bases matching TRBD2. Unmatched junction bases numbered 10, after V lost 9 bases and J lost 2 bases. The CDR3 totals 15 residues. The V gene's germline CDR1 is MNHEY and CDR2 SVGAGI.

V and J are TRBV13 and TRBJ2-1, with 9 bases lining up with TRBD2. There are 15 residues in the CDR3. The junction had 2 bases not matched to a gene; V was cut back by 3 bases and J by 2 bases. Looked up from germline, CDR1 is PRHDT and CDR2 is FYEKMQ (reference sequence). CDR3 sequence: CASSLRGGAYNEQFF. CDR3 sequence (DNA): TGTGCCAGCAGCTTGCGGGGGGGAGCCTACAATGAGCAGTTCTTC.

J is TRBJ1-1 and V is TRBV11-2, with D tentatively TRBD1 (5 bases). This CDR3 comprises 17 residues. Germline CDR1 reads SGHAT; CDR2 reads FQNNGV. Deletions cut 3 bases from V and 0 bases from J, with 17 bases between. As DNA, the CDR3 is TGTGCCAGCAGCTTGAGCCGTTGGGGGTCCATGAACACTGAAGCTTTCTTT. Amino acid sequence: CASSLSRWGSMNTEAFF.

This clone was seen only once. The genes are TRBV7-9 and TRBJ2-1; TRBD2 might be the D (5 bases). Germline V CDR1 and CDR2: SEHNR, FQNEAQ (reference sequence). V lost 4 bases and J lost 7, with 17 bases in between. The CDR3 is made up of 15 amino acids. In nucleotides, the CDR3 is TGTGCCAGCAGCTACGCGACGGGAACTGAGAATGAGCAGTTCTTC. Its translation is CASSYATGTENEQFF.

Points on this clone: Other DNA variants within this sample encode the same CDR3. The chain recombines TRBV27 with TRBJ2-7, with 7 bases fitting TRBD2. This CDR3 has 14 residues. CDR1 is MNHEY, CDR2 SMNVEV, per germline (reference sequence). Trimming at V came to 6 bases and at J to 1 base, leaving 6 bases not matched to a gene. CDR3 nucleotide sequence: TGTGCCAGCAGCCTTACCGGGGGGTCCTACGAGCAGTACTTC. Translating it yields CASSLTGGSYEQYF.

V usage is TRBV6-5 and J usage is TRBJ1-1; D is uncertain. V lost 6 bases to trimming and J lost 1 base, with 12 bases between them. The CDR3 has 14 residues. Germline values: CDR1 MNHEY, CDR2 SVGAGI. The CDR3 is CASRLTTENTEAFF. Written as DNA, the CDR3 is TGTGCCAGCAGGCTTACGACTGAGAACACTGAAGCTTTCTTT.

The chain couples TRBV5-1 to TRBJ1-1, with TRBD1 matching over 9 bases. With 4 bases clipped from V and 4 bases from J, the junction kept 8 bases outside the gene matches. Germline CDR1 and CDR2: SGHRS and YFSETQ. The CDR3 has 15 amino acids. The CDR3 spells CASSDHRGLATEAFF. The DNA of the CDR3 is TGCGCCAGCAGCGACCACAGGGGGCTGGCCACTGAAGCTTTCTTT.

This chain uses TRBV5-4 with TRBJ2-7, with 7 nucleotides matching TRBD1. The germline V gene has CDR1 SGHNT and CDR2 YYREEE (reference sequence). This CDR3 has 13 residues. Losses at the gene ends were 3 bases for V and 3 bases for J; bases not matched to a gene: 3. The CDR3 coding sequence is TGTGCCAGCAGCTGGGACAGAAACTACGAGCAGTACTTC. Its translation is CASSWDRNYEQYF.

The rearrangement joins TRBV10-1 to TRBJ1-1, with D perhaps TRBD1 (5 bases). CDR3 length: 15 amino acids. Trimming took off 2 bases at V and 5 bases at J, with 15 bases between the two ends. Germline V gene lookup returns CDR1 WNHNN and CDR2 SYGVQD (reference sequence). CDR3 bases: TGCGCCAGCAGTGAGGGGACCATACTGGGGACTGAAGCTTTCTTT. Translating it yields CASSEGTILGTEAFF.

On this clone itself: Without the conserved terminal phenylalanine or tryptophan, this CDR3 likely stems from a read error. It is unclear where the CDR3 begins or ends on the DNA, so no DNA is shown, and the CDR3 is as TCRdb lists it. The chain has TRBV27 and TRBJ2-6; TRBD2 was called by the table and not checked on the DNA. Including both end residues, the CDR3 is 9 amino acids long. CDR1 is MNHEY, CDR2 SMNVEV, per germline (reference sequence). CDR3 sequence: CASRPMGLN.

The rearrangement joins TRBV5-4 to TRBJ1-2; TRBD1 matches 8 bases. The V and J ends lost 4 bases and 4 bases, in that order; junction bases with no gene match: 6. CDR3 size: 14 residues. CDR1 and CDR2 (germline): SGHNT, YYREEE (reference sequence). The CDR3 region is CASSRTGLFYGYTF. CDR3 in DNA: TGTGCCAGCAGCAGGACAGGGCTATTCTATGGCTACACCTTC.

In the case of this clone: Other DNA sequences in this sample translate to the same CDR3. The rearrangement uses TRBV11-2 and TRBJ1-1; no clear D. Trimming removed 0 bases at V and 0 bases at J, with 2 bases between. CDR3 length: 13 residues. Looked up from germline, CDR1 is SGHAT and CDR2 is FQNNGV. The CDR3 DNA reads as TGTGCCAGCAGCTTAGAAATGAACACTGAAGCTTTCTTT. It is translated as CASSLEMNTEAFF.

V and J are TRBV6-1 and TRBJ2-1, with 9 nucleotides matching TRBD1. CDR3 length: 15 amino acids. The germline V gene encodes CDR1 MNHNS and CDR2 SASEGT. Trimming removed 2 bases from V and 8 bases from J; junction bases left unmatched: 7. CDR3: CASSELRTGDDEQFF. CDR3 coding DNA: TGTGCCAGCAGTGAACTGAGGACAGGGGACGATGAGCAGTTCTTC.

The CDR3 here is CASSSKLIGSPYNEQFF. DNA for the CDR3: TGTGCCAGCAGTTCCAAACTCATCGGCAGCCCCTACAATGAGCAGTTCTTC. The rearrangement uses TRBV7-8 and TRBJ2-1; D is ambiguous. The length of the CDR3 is 17 residues. Between the trimmed V and J ends, which lost 6 bases and 2 bases, there was a span of 20 bases. Germline CDR1 SGHVS, CDR2 FQNEAQ.

The chain combines TRBV5-1 with TRBJ2-1; D may be TRBD2 (6 bases). Trimming took 5 bases from V and 4 from J, leaving 13 bases between them. Germline V gene lookup returns CDR1 SGHRS and CDR2 YFSETQ. The CDR3 length is 14 residues. The CDR3 is CASSSGGAYNEQFF. CDR3 nucleotides: TGCGCCAGCAGTTCGGGCGGGGCGTACAATGAGCAGTTCTTC.